A selection of T cell receptor beta chains follows, all from one sample in a study of identifying expanded T cells in peripheral blood. Sequencing was performed with immunoSEQ multiplex PCR; in TCRdb, only in-frame clones are kept and a portion is missing. The repertoire has around 100,000 clones, roughly 88% of them found once; the top ten carry 14%. The specimen sequenced was blood. These receptors came from a person aged 18 to 70 in good health. Both conserved end residues are part of each CDR3. D genes are given only for firm matches. Size tells how often a clone was seen (once, few, many) or the class of an expanded clone, and some rows leave it out.

-	TRBJ2-7	TRBV30	TRBD2	TGTGCCTGGGGTAGCGGGGGCCCCCCCTACGAGCAGTACTTC	CAWGSGGPPYEQYF
-	TRBJ2-7	TRBV19	-	TGTGCCAGTAGTACGCAGGACCCCTACGAGCAGTACTTC	CASSTQDPYEQYF
-	TRBJ1-5	TRBV18	-	TGTGCCAGCTCAACACAGGGCAATCAGCCCCAGCATTTT	CASSTQGNQPQHF
-	TRBJ1-5	TRBV19	TRBD1	TGTGCCAGTAGTACCCCACGTCAGGGGGTTCAGCCCCAGCATTTT	CASSTPRQGVQPQHF
few	TRBJ2-5	TRBV6-1	-	TGTGCCAGCGGGAGCGCTTGGGTGGAGACCCAGTACTTC	CASGSAWVETQYF
-	TRBJ1-1	TRBV28	-	TGTGCCAGCAGTTTTTATCTGAGGGAGAACACTGAAGCTTTCTTT	CASSFYLRENTEAFF
-	TRBJ2-5	TRBV7-6	-	TGTGCCAGCAGCTTACAATTAGATCTTGAAGAGACCCAGTACTTC	CASSLQLDLEETQYF
-	TRBJ2-7	TRBV7-6	-	TGTGCCAGCAGCCCTACCCAGGGGATAGGGGAGCAGTACTTC	CASSPTQGIGEQYF
-	TRBJ1-2	TRBV7-2	-	TGTGCCAGCAGCCCTAACAGGGAAGGAGGCTACACCTTC	CASSPNREGGYTF
once	TRBJ1-6	TRBV27	-	TGTGCCAGCAGTCAGGACAGATCCTATAATTCACCCCTCCACTTT	CASSQDRSYNSPLHF
-	TRBJ2-1	TRBV25-1	-	TGTGCCAGCAGTGAATATAACTGGGGAGTGCGGAATGAGCAGTTCTTC	CASSEYNWGVRNEQFF
-	TRBJ2-7	TRBV4-3	TRBD1	TGCGCCAGCAGCCAAGCCGGACAGGGGTACGAGCAGTACTTC	CASSQAGQGYEQYF
-	TRBJ2-7	TRBV6-5	TRBD2	TGTGCTTCAAGCGGGGGTCTCCACGAGCAGTACTTC	CASSGGLHEQYF